The source of this TCR beta chain is a study of T cell changes during pregnancy in multiple sclerosis. Assay used: immunoSEQ multiplex PCR; TCRdb lists only in-frame clones, some missing. The profile shows around 99,000 clones, 80% to 95% of them singletons. This specimen was peripheral blood, taken in the third trimester of pregnancy. The sequence was collected from a female donor in good health, enrolled as a control in a pregnancy study.

The chain's CDR3 is CTSSQTEIGGPTYNEQFF. DNA of the CDR3: TGCACCAGCAGCCAGACCGAAATAGGGGGACCGACCTACAATGAGCAGTTCTTC. The gene calls are TRBV1 and TRBJ2-1; the table's TRBD1 call for D was not verified on the DNA. TRBV1 is assigned pseudogene status. This CDR3 spans 18 amino acids.